This T cell receptor (beta chain) was profiled in a study of blood T cell repertoires in COVID-19. The wider study: The origin of the acute and convalescent COVID-19 samples was the United States, Italy and Spain. The analysed material was cDNA or gDNA that came from T cells, B-cell-depleted T cells, or PBMCs.

Original processing methods: For nucleated cells, counts were estimated from reference gene primer amplification. Measured with immunoSEQ multiplex PCR; TCRdb has only the in-frame clones, and not every one. V and J calls and clone size are copied from that table; D and trimming were computed from the DNA. The data show roughly 120,000 clones, with less than 90% seen just once and approximately 1.8% held by the top ten. Trimming cost V 6 bases and J 0 bases, with 15 bases left between them. The CDR3 covers 16 residues. Germline CDR1 is LNHDA and CDR2 is SQIVND (reference sequence). Sequencing was carried out using peripheral blood. The receptor's source is an older man with acute or convalescent COVID-19. The chain uses TRBV19 and TRBJ1-5, with TRBD1 as a possible D gene (6 bases). DNA for the CDR3: TGTGCCAGTAGGCCAAAAGGACAGAATAGCAATCAGCCCCAGCATTTT. Translated: CASRPKGQNSNQPQHF.